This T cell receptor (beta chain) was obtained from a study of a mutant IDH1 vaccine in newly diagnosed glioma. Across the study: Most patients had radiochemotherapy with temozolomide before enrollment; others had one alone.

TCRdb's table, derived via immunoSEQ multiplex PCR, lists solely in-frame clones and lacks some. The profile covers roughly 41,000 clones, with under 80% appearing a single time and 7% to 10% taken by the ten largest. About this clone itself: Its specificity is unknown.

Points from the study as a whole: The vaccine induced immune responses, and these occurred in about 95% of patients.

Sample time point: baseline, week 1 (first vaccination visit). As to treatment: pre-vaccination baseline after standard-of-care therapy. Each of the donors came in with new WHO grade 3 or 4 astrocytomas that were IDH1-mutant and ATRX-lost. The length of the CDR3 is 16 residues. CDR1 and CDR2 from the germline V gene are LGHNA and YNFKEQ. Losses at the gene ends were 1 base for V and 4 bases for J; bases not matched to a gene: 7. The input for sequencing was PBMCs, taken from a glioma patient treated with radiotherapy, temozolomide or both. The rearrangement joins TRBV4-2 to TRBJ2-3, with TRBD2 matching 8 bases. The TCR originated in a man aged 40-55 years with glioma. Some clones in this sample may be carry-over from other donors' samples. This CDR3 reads CASSQVGSGGADTQYF. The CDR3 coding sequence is TGTGCCAGCAGCCAAGTCGGAAGCGGGGGCGCAGATACGCAGTATTTT.